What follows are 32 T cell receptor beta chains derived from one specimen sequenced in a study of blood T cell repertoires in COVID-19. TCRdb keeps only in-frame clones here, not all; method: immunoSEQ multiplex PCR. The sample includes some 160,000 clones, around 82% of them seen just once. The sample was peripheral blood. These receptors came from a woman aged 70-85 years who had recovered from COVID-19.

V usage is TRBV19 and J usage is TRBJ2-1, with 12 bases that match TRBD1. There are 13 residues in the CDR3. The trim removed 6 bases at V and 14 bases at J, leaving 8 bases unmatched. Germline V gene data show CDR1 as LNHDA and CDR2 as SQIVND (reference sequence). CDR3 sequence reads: CASRGQGAGLEFF. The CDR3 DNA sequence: TGTGCCAGTAGGGGACAGGGGGCCGGCCTCGAGTTCTTC.

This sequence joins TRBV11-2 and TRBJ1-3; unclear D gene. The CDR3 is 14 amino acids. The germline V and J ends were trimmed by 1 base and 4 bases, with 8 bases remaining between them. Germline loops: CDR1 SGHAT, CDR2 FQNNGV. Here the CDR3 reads CASSLVARGNTIYF. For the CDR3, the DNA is TGTGCCAGCAGCTTAGTGGCCCGAGGAAACACCATATATTTT.

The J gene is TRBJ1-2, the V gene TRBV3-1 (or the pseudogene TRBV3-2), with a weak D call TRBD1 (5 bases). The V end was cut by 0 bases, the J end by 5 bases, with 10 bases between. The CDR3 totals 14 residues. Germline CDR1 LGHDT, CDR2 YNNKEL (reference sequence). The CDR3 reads CASSQEGGLYGYTF. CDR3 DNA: TGTGCCAGCAGCCAAGAGGGGGGGTTGTATGGCTACACCTTC.

CDR3 residues: CSAGGGPYTYEQYF. In nucleotides, the CDR3 is TGCAGCGCGGGGGGAGGGCCCTACACCTACGAGCAGTACTTC. The J gene is TRBJ2-7, the V gene TRBV29-1; 7 positions match TRBD2. CDR3 length: 14 residues. CDR1 SQVTM and CDR2 ANQGSEA come from the germline V gene. The J segment lost 2 bases and the V segment lost 7 bases, leaving 11 bases of the junction unmatched.

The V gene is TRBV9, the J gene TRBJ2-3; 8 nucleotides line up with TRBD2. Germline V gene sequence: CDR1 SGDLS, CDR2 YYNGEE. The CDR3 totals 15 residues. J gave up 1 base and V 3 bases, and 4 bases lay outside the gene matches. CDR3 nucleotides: TGTGCCAGCAGCGCCCCGGGGGGGGGCACAGATACGCAGTATTTT. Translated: CASSAPGGGTDTQYF.

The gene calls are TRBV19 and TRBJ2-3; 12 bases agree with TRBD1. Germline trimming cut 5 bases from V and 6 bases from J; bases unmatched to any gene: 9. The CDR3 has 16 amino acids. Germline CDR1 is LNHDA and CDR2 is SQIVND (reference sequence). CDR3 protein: CASSPKGQGARDTQYF. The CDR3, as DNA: TGTGCCAGTAGTCCCAAGGGACAGGGGGCGCGGGATACGCAGTATTTT.

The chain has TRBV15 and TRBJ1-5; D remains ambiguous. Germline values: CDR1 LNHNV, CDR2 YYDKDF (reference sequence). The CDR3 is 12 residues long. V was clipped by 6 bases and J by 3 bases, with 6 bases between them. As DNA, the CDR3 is TGTGCCACCAGACAATACAATCAGCCCCAGCATTTT. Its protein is CATRQYNQPQHF.

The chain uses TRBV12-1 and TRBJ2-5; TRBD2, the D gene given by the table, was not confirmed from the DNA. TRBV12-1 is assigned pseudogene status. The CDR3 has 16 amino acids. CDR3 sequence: CASSFVGPGYQETQYF. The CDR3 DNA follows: TGTGCCAGCAGCTTTGTCGGCCCGGGGTACCAAGAGACCCAGTACTTC.

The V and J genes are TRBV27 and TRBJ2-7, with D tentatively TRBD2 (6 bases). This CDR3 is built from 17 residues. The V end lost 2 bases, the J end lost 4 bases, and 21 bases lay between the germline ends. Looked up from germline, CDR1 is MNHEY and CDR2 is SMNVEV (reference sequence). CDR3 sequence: CASSLKLLGEAGYEQYF. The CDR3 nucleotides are TGTGCCAGCAGTTTAAAGTTGTTGGGGGAGGCAGGGTACGAGCAGTACTTC.

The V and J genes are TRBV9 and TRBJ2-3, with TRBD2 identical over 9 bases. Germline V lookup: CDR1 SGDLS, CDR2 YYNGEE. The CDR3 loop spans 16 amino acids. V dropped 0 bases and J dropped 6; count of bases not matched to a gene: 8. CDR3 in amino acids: CASSVDGSGGGDTQYF. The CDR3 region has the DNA TGTGCCAGCAGCGTAGATGGTAGCGGGGGAGGGGATACGCAGTATTTT.

This CDR3 is CASSYPPPGGSPLHF. Written as DNA, the CDR3 is TGTGCCAGCAGTTACCCGCCCCCGGGTGGTTCACCCCTCCACTTT. This sequence joins TRBV6-6 and TRBJ1-6; the D is unclear. The germline CDR1 and CDR2 sequences are MNHNY and SVGAGI (reference sequence). The CDR3 has 15 amino acids. V shed 2 bases and J shed 9 bases, with 14 bases lying between them.

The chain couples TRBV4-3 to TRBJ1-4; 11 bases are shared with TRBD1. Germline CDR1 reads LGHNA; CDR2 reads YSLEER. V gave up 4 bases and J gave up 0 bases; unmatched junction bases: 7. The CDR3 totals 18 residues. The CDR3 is CASSRQGGQGATNEKLFF. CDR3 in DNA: TGCGCCAGCAGCCGCCAGGGGGGACAGGGGGCAACTAATGAAAAACTGTTTTTT.

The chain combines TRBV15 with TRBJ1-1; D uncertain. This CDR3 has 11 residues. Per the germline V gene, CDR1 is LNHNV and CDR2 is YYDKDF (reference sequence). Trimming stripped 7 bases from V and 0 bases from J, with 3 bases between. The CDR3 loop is CATTLNTEAFF. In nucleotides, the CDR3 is TGTGCCACCACCTTGAACACTGAAGCTTTCTTT. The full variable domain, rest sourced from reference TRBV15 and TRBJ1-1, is DAMVIQNPRYQVTQFGKPVTLSCSQTLNHNVMYWYQQKSSQAPKLLFHYYDKDFNNEADTPDNFQSRRPNTSFCFLDIRSPGLGDTAMYLCATTLNTEAFFGQGTRLTVV.

The CDR3 bases are TGTGCCAGTAGTTTTTCCCGCGCGGGCACTGAAGCTTTCTTT. Encoded protein: CASSFSRAGTEAFF. The rearrangement links TRBV19 to TRBJ1-1; no clear D gene. The germline V gene has CDR1 LNHDA and CDR2 SQIVND (reference sequence). V was shortened by 5 bases and J by 4 bases, with 14 bases between the two germline ends. The CDR3 consists of 14 residues.

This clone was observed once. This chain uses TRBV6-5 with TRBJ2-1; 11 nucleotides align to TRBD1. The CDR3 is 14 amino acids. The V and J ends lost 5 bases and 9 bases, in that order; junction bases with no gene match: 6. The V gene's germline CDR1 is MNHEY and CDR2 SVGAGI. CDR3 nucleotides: TGTGCCAGCAGTCTGGACAGGGGGCGGGTTGAGCAGTTCTTC. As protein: CASSLDRGRVEQFF.

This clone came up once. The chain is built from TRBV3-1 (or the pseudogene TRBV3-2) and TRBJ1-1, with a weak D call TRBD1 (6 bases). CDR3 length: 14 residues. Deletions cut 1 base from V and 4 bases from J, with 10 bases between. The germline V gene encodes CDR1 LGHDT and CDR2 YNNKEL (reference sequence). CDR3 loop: CASSQGGGGTEAFF. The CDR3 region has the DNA TGTGCCAGCAGCCAAGGGGGAGGGGGCACTGAAGCTTTCTTT.

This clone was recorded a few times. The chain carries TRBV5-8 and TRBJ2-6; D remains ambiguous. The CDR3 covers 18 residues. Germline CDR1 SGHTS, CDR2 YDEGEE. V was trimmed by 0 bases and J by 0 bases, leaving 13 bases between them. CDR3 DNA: TGTGCCAGCAGCTTGGAAGTCTATATTAGCTCTGGGGCCAACGTCCTGACTTTC. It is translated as CASSLEVYISSGANVLTF.

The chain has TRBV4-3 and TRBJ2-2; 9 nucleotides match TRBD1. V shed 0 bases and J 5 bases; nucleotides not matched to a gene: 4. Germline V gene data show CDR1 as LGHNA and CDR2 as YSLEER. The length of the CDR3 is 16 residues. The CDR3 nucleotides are TGCGCCAGCAGCCAAGATCCGACAGGGGGTACCGGGGAGCTGTTTTTT. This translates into CASSQDPTGGTGELFF.

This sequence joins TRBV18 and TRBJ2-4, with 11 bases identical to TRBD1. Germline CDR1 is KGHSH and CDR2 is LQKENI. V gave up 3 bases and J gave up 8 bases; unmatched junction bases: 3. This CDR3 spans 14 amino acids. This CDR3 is CASSPGQGGDIQYF. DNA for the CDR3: TGTGCCAGCTCACCGGGACAGGGGGGAGACATTCAGTACTTC.

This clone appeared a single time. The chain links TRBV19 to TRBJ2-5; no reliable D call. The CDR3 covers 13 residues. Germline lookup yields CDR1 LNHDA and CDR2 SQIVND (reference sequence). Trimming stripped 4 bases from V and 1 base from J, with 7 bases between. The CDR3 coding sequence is TGTGCCAGTAGTACCCAGGCCCAAGAGACCCAGTACTTC. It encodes CASSTQAQETQYF.

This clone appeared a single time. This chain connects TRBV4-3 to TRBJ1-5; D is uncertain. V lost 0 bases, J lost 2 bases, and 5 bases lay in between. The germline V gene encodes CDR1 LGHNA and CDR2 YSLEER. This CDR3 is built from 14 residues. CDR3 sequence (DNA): TGCGCCAGCAGCCAAGATCGTGGCAATCAGCCCCAGCATTTT. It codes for CASSQDRGNQPQHF.

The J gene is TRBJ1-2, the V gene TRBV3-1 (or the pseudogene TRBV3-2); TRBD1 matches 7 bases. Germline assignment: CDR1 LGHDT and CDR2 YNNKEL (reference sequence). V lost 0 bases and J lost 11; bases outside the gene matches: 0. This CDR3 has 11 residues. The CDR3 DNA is TGTGCCAGCAGCCAAGACAGGGGGTACACCTTC. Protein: CASSQDRGYTF.

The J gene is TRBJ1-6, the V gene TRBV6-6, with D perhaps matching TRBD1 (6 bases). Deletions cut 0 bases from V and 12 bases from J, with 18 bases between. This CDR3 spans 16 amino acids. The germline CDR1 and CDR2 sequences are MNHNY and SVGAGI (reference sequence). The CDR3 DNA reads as TGTGCCAGCAGTTACTCCCGGACAGTCTCTAGGATACCCCTCCACTTT. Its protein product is CASSYSRTVSRIPLHF.

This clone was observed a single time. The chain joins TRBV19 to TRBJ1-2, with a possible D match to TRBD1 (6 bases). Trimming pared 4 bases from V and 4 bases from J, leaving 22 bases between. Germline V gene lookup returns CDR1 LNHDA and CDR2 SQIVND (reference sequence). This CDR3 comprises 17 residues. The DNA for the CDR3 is TGTGCCAGTAGTACTAATCCGGGACATGGGAACTCCTATGGCTACACCTTC. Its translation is CASSTNPGHGNSYGYTF.

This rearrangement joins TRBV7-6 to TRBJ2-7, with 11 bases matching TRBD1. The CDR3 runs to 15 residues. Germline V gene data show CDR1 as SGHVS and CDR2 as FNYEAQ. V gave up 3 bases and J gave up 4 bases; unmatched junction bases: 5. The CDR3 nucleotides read TGTGCCAGCAGCTTTGGGGGGACAGGGGGTTACGAGCAGTACTTC. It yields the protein CASSFGGTGGYEQYF.

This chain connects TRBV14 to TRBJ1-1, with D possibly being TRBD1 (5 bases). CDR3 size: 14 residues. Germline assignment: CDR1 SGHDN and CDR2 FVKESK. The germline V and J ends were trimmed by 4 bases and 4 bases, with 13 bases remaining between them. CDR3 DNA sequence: TGTGCCAGCAGCCCACTGACAGTGGGCACTGAAGCTTTCTTT. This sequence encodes CASSPLTVGTEAFF.

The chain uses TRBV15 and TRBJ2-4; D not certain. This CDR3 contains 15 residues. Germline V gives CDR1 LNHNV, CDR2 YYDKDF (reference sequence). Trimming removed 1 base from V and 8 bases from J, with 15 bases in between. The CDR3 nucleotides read TGTGCCACCAGCAGAGGTAATGGCGGTGATGACATTCAGTACTTC. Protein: CATSRGNGGDDIQYF.

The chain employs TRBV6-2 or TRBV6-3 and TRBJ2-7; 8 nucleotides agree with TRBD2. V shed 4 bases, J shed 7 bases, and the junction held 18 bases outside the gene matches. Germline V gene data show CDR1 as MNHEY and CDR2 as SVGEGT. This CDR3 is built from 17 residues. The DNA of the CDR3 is TGTGCCAGCAGTTCCCTAATAGCGGGAACGGCCCTTGGGGAGCAGTACTTC. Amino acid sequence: CASSSLIAGTALGEQYF.

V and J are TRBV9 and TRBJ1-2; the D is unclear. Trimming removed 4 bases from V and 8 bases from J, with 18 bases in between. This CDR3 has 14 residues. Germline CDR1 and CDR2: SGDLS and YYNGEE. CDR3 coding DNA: TGTGCCAGCAGCCCCTGGGAGGGTGATGTCGGCTACACCTTC. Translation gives CASSPWEGDVGYTF. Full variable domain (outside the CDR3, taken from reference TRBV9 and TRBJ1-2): DSGVTQTPKHLITATGQRVTLRCSPRSGDLSVYWYQQSLDQGLQFLIQYYNGEERAKGNILERFSAQQFPDLHSELNLSSLELGDSALYFCASSPWEGDVGYTFGSGTRLTVV.

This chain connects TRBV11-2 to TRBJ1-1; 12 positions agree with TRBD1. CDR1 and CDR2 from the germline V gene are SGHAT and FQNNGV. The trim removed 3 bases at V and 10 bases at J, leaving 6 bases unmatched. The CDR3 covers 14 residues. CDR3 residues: CASSLGTGGWGAFF. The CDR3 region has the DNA TGTGCCAGCAGCTTGGGGACAGGGGGCTGGGGAGCTTTCTTT.

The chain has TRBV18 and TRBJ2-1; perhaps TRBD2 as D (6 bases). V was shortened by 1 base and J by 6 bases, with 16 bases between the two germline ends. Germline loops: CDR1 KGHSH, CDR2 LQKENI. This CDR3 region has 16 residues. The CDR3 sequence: CASSPLPLTSPNEQFF. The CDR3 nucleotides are TGTGCCAGCTCACCACTGCCGTTAACTAGCCCCAATGAGCAGTTCTTC.

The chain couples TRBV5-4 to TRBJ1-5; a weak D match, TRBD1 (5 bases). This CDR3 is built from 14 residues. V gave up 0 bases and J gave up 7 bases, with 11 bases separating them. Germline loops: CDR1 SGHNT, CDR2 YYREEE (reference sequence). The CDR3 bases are TGTGCCAGCAGCTTGGATCCCCAGGGACAGCCCCAGCATTTT. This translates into CASSLDPQGQPQHF.